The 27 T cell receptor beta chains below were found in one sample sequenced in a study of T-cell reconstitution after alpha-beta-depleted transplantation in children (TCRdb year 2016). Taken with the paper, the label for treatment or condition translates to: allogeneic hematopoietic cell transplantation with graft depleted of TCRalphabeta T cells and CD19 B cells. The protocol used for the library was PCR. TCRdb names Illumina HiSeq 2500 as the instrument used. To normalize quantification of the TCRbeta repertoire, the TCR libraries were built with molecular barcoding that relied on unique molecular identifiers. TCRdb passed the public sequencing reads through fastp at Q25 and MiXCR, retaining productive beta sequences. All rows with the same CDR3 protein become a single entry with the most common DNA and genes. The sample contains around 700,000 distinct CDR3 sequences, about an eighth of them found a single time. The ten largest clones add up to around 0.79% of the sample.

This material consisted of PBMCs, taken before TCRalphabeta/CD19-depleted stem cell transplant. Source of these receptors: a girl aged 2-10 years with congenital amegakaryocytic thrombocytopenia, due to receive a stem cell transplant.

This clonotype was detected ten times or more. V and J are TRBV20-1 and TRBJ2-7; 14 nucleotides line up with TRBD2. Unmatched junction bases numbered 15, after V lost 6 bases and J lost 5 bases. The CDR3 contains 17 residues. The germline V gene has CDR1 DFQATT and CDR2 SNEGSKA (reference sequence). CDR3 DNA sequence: TGCAGTGCAACCTCGGGACTAGCGGGAGCCTTTTCGAACGAGCAGTACTTC. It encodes CSATSGLAGAFSNEQYF.

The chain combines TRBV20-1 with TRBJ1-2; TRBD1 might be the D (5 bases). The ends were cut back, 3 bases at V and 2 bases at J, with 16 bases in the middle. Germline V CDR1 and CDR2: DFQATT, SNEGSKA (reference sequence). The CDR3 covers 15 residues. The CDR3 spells CSASETVGQNYGYTF. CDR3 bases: TGCAGTGCTAGTGAAACGGTGGGGCAAAACTATGGCTACACCTTC.

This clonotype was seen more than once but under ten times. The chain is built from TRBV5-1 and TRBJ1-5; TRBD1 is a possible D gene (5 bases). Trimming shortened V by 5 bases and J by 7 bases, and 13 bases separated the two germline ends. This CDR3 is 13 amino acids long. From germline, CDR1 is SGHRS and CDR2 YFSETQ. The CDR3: CASSWQGGQPQHF. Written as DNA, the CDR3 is TGCGCCAGCAGTTGGCAGGGAGGCCAGCCCCAGCATTTT.

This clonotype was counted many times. The CDR3 coding sequence is TGCAGTGCTAGAGCCACTGGTGGGTTCTACGAGCAGTACTTC. Amino acids: CSARATGGFYEQYF. V gene TRBV20-1 combines with J gene TRBJ2-7, with D unresolved. The CDR3 totals 14 residues. Trimming stripped 1 base from V and 3 bases from J, with 13 bases between. CDR1 DFQATT and CDR2 SNEGSKA come from the germline V gene (reference sequence).

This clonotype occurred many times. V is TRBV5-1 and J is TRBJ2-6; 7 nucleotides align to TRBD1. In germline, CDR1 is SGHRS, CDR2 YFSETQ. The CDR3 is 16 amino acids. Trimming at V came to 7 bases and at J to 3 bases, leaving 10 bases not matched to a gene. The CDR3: CASRRTYRGGANVLTF. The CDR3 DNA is TGCGCCAGCCGACGAACTTACAGGGGTGGGGCCAACGTCCTGACTTTC.

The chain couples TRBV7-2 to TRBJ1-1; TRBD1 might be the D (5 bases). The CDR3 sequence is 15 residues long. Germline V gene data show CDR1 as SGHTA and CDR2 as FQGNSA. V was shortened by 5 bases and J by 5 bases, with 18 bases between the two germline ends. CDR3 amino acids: CASSPWSGDGTEAFF. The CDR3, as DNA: TGTGCCAGCAGCCCCTGGTCGGGGGATGGAACTGAAGCTTTCTTT.

CDR3 sequence (DNA): TGCAGCGTTACATCGTCGTCTAGCGGGTACAATGAGCAGTTCTTC. Its protein product is CSVTSSSSGYNEQFF. V usage is TRBV29-1 and J usage is TRBJ2-1, with 8 bases fitting TRBD2. V was pared by 5 bases and J by 4 bases, with 10 bases of the junction left unmatched. Germline assignment: CDR1 SQVTM and CDR2 ANQGSEA. CDR3 length: 15 amino acids.

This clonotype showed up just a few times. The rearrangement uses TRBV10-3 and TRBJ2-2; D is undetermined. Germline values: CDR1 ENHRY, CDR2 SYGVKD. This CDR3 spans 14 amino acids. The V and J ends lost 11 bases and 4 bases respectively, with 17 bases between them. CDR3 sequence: CASRRTGSTGELFF. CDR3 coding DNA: TGTGCCTCCCGGCGAACTGGATCCACCGGGGAGCTGTTTTTT.

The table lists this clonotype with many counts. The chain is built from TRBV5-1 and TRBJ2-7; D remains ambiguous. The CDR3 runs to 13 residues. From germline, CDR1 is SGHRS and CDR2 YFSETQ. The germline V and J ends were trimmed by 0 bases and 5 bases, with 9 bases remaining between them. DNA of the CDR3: TGCGCCAGCAGCTTGGGCGTAGGCAACGAGCAGTACTTC. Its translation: CASSLGVGNEQYF.

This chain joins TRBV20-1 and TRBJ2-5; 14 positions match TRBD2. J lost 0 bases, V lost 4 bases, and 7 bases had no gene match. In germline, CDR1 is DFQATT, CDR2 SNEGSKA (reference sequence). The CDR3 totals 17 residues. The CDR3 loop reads CSAKSWTSGRYQETQYF. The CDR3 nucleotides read TGCAGTGCTAAAAGCTGGACTAGCGGGAGGTACCAAGAGACCCAGTACTTC.

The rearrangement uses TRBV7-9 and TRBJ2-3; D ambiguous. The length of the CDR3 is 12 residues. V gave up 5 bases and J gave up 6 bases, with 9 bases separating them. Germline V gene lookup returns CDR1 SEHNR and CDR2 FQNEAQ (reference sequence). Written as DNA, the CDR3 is TGTGCCAGCAGCCTCCTATTCGATACGCAGTATTTT. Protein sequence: CASSLLFDTQYF.

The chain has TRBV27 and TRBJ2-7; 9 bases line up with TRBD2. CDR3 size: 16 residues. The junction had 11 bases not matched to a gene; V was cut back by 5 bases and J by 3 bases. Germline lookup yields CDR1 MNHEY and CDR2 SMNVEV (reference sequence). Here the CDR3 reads CASSLEGASGNYEQYF. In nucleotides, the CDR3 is TGTGCCAGCAGTCTGGAAGGGGCTAGCGGGAACTACGAGCAGTACTTC.

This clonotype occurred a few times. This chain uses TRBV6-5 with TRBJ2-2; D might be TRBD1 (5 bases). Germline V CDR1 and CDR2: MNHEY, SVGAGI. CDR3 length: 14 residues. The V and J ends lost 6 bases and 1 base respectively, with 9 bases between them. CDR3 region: CASRYTGNTGELFF. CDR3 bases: TGTGCCAGCAGATACACAGGGAACACCGGGGAGCTGTTTTTT.

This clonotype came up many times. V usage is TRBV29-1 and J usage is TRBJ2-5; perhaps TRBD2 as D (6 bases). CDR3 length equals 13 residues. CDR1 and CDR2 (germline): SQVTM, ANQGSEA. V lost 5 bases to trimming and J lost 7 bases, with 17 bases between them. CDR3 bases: TGCAGCGTTCTCTCTGGAGTCGGGGGGACCCAGTACTTC. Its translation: CSVLSGVGGTQYF.

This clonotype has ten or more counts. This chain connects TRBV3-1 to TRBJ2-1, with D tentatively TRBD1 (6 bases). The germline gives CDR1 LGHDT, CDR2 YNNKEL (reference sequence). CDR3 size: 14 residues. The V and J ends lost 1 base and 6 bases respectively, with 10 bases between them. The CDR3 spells CASSQAQGPNEQFF. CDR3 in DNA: TGTGCCAGCAGCCAAGCACAGGGTCCCAATGAGCAGTTCTTC.

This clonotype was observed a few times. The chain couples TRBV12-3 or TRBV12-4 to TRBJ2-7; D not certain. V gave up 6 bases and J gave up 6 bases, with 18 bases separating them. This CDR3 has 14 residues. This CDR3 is CASSPNVPVVEQYF. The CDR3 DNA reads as TGTGCCAGCAGCCCGAACGTCCCCGTCGTCGAGCAGTACTTC.

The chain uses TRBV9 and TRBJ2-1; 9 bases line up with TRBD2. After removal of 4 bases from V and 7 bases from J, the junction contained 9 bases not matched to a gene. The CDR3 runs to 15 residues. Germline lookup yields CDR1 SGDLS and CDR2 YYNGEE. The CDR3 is CASSPWASGKNEQFF. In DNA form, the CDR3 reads TGTGCCAGCAGCCCGTGGGCTAGCGGGAAGAATGAGCAGTTCTTC.

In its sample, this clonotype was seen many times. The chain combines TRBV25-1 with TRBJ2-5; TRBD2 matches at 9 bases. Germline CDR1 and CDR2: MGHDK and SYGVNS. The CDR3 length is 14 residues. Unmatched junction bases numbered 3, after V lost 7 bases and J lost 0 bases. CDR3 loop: CASTSGRHQETQYF. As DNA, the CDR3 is TGTGCCAGCACGAGCGGGAGGCACCAAGAGACCCAGTACTTC.

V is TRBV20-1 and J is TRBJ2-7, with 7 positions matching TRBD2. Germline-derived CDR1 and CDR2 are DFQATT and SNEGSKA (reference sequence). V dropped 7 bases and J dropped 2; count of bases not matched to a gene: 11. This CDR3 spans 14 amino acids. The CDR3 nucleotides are TGCAGTGGTCTAGCGGCTGACCCGACCTACGAGCAGTACTTC. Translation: CSGLAADPTYEQYF.

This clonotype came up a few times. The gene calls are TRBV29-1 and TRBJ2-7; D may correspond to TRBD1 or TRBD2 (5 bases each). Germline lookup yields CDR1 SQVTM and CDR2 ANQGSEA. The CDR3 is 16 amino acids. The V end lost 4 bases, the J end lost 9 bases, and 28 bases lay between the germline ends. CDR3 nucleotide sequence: TGCAGCGTTGCCCTAGGGGAAGTGGGACCCCCTCCGTCGCAGTACTTC. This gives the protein CSVALGEVGPPPSQYF.

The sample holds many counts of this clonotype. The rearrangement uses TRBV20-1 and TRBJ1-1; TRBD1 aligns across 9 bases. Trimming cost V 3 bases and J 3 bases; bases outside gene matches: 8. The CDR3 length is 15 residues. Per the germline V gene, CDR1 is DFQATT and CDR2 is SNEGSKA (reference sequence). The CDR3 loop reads CSASLGQGGDTEAFF. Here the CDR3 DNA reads TGCAGTGCTAGTCTGGGACAGGGAGGGGACACTGAAGCTTTCTTT.

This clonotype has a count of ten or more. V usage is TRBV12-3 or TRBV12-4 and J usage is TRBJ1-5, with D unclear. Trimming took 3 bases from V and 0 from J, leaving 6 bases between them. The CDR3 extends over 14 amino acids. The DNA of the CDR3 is TGTGCCAGCAGTTTTCGATTTAGCAATCAGCCCCAGCATTTT. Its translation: CASSFRFSNQPQHF.

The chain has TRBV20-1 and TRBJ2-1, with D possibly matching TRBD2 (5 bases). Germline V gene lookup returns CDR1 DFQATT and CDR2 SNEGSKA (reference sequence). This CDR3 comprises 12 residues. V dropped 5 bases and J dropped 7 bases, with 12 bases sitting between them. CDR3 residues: CSAYYRGNEQFF. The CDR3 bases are TGCAGTGCTTATTACAGAGGGAATGAGCAGTTCTTC.

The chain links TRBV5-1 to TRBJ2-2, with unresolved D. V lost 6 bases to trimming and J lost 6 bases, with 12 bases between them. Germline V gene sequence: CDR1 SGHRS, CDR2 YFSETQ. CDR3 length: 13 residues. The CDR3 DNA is TGCGCCAGCAAGCTGATGGTTTCCGGGGAGCTGTTTTTT. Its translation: CASKLMVSGELFF.

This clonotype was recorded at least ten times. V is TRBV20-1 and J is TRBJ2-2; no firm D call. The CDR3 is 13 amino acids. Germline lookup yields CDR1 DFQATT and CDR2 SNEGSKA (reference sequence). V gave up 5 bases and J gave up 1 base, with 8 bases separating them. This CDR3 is CSAFDGNTGELFF. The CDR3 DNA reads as TGCAGTGCTTTCGACGGGAACACCGGGGAGCTGTTTTTT.

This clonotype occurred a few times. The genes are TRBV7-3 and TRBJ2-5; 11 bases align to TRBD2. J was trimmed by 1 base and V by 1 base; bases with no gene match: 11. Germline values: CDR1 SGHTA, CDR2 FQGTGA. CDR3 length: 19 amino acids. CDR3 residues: CASSLKVFVAGGPQETQYF. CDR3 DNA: TGTGCCAGCAGCTTAAAGGTTTTCGTAGCGGGAGGGCCCCAAGAGACCCAGTACTTC.

The CDR3 here is CSVTDRGHRGQETQYF. CDR3 nucleotide sequence: TGCAGTGTTACCGACAGGGGGCACAGGGGCCAAGAGACCCAGTACTTC. The chain has TRBV20-1 and TRBJ2-5; the match to TRBD1 covers 10 bases. V dropped 7 bases and J dropped 1; count of bases not matched to a gene: 12. This CDR3 contains 16 residues. Germline V gene lookup returns CDR1 DFQATT and CDR2 SNEGSKA (reference sequence).